The source of this T cell receptor beta chain is a study of blood T cell repertoires in COVID-19. Libraries were prepared by immunoSEQ multiplex PCR; TCRdb keeps only in-frame clonotypes and omits some of them. The sample comprises around 58,000 clones, around 93% of which are singletons, and around 7% rests with the top ten. This CDR3 spans 16 amino acids. V lost 1 base and J 2 bases, leaving 15 bases between the germline ends. Germline V lookup: CDR1 MGHRA, CDR2 YSYEKL. The sequence came from a woman in her fifties or sixties with active or convalescent COVID-19. The chain recombines TRBV4-1 with TRBJ2-7; possible D gene TRBD2, 7 bases. The sequencing input was peripheral blood. The CDR3 DNA reads as TGCGCCAGCAGCCAAGGATCGGGGGGCAGGACCTACGAGCAGTACTTC. This translates into CASSQGSGGRTYEQYF.